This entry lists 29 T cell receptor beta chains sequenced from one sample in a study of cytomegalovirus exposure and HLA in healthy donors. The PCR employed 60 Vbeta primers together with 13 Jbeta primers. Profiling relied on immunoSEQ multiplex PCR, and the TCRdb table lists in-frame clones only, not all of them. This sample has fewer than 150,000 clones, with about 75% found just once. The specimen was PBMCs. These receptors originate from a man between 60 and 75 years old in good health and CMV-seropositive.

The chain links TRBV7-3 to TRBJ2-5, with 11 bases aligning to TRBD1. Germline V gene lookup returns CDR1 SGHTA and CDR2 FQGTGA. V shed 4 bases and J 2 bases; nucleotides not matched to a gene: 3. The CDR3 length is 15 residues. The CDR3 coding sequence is TGTGCCAGCAGCTCCGGGACAGGGGGACAAGAGACCCAGTACTTC. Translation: CASSSGTGGQETQYF.

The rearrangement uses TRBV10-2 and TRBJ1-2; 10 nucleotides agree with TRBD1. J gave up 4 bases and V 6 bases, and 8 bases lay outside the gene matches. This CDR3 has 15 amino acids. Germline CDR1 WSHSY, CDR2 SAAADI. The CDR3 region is CASRPGTGAPYGYTF. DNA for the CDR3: TGCGCCAGCAGACCCGGGACAGGGGCCCCCTATGGCTACACCTTC.

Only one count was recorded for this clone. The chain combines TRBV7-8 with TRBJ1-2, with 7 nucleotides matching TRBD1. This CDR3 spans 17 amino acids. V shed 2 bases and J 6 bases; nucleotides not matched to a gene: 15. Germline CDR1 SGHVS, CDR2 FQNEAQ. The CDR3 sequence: CASSLKGGAPILDGYTF. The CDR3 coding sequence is TGTGCCAGCAGCTTAAAAGGGGGCGCCCCGATATTGGATGGCTACACCTTC.

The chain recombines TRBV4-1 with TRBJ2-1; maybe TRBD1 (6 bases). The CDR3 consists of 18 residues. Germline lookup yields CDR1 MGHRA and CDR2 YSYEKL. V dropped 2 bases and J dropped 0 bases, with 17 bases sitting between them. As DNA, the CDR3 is TGCGCCAGCAGCCAATCCCCGGGACAACTTAGCTCCTACAATGAGCAGTTCTTC. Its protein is CASSQSPGQLSSYNEQFF.

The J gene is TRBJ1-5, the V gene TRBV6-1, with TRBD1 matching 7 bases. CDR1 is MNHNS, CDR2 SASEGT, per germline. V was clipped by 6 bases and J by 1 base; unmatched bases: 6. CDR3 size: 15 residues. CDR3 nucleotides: TGTGCCAGCAGGACCGGGACAGAGAGCAATCAGCCCCAGCATTTT. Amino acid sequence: CASRTGTESNQPQHF.

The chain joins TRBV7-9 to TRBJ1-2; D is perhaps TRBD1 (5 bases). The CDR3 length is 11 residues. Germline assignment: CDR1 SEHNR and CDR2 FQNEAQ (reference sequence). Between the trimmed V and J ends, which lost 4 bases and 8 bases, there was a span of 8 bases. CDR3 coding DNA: TGTGCCAGCAGCTCGGGGGGAGGCTACACCTTC. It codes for CASSSGGGYTF.

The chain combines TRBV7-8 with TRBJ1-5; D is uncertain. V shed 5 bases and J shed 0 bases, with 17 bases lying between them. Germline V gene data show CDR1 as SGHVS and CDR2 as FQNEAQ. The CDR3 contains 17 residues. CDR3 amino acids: CASSLDGRAYSNQPQHF. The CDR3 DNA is TGTGCCAGCAGCCTGGACGGGAGGGCTTATAGCAATCAGCCCCAGCATTTT.

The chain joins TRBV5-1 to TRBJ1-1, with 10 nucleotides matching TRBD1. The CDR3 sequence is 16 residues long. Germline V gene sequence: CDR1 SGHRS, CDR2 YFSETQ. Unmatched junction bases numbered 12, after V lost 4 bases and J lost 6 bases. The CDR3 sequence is CASSPRGDRGGPEAFF. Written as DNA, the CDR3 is TGCGCCAGCAGCCCAAGAGGGGACAGGGGAGGCCCTGAAGCTTTCTTT.

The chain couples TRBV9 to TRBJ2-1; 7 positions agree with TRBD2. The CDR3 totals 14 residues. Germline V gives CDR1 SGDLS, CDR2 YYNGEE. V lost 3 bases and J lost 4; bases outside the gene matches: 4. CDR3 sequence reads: CASSGSSGYNEQFF. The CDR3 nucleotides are TGTGCCAGCAGCGGATCTAGCGGTTACAATGAGCAGTTCTTC.

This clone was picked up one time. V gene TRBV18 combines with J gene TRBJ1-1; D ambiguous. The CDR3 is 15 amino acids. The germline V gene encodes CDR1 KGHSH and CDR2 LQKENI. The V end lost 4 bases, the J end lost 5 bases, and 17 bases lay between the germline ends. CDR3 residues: CASSLRDGVRTEAFF. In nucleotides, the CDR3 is TGTGCCAGCTCACTCCGAGACGGGGTAAGAACTGAAGCTTTCTTT.

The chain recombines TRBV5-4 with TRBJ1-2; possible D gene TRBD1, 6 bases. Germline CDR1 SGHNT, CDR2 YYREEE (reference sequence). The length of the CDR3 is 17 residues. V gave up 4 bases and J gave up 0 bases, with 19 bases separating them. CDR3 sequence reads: CASSMGQLSPPNYGYTF. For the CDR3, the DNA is TGTGCCAGCAGCATGGGACAACTCTCCCCCCCTAACTATGGCTACACCTTC. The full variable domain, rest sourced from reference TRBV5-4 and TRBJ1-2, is ETGVTQSPTHLIKTRGQQVTLRCSSQSGHNTVSWYQQALGQGPQFIFQYYREEENGRGNFPPRFSGLQFPNYSSELNVNALELDDSALYLCASSMGQLSPPNYGYTFGSGTRLTVV.

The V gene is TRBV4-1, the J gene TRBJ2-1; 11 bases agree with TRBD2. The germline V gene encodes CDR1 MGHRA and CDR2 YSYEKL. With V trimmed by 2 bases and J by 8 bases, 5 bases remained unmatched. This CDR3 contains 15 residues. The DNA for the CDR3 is TGCGCCAGCAGCCAACGGCTAGCGGGGGGCGATGAGCAGTTCTTC. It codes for CASSQRLAGGDEQFF.

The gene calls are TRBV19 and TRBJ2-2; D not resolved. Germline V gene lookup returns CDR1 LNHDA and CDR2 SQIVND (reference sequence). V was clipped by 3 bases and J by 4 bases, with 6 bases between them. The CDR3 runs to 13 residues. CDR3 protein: CASSILPTGELFF. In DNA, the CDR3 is TGTGCCAGTAGTATCCTCCCCACCGGGGAGCTGTTTTTT.

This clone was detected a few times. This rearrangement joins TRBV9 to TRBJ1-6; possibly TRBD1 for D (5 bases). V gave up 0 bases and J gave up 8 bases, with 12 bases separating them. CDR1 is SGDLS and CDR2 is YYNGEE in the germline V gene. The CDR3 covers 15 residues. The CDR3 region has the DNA TGTGCCAGCAGCGTAGGGGGGGGAGCGGATTCACCCCTCCACTTT. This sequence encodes CASSVGGGADSPLHF.

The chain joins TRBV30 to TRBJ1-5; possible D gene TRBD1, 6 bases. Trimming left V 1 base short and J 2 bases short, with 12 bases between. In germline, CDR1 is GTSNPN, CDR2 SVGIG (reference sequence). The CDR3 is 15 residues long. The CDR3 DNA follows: TGTGCCTGGAGTGCTAGAGGGGGAGGCAATCAGCCCCAGCATTTT. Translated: CAWSARGGGNQPQHF.

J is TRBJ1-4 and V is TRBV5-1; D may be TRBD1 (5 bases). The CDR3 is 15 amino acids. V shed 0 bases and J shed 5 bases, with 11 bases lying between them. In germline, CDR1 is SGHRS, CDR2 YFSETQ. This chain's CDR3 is CASSLEGVMNEKLFF. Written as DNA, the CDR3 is TGCGCCAGCAGCTTGGAAGGGGTTATGAATGAAAAACTGTTTTTT.

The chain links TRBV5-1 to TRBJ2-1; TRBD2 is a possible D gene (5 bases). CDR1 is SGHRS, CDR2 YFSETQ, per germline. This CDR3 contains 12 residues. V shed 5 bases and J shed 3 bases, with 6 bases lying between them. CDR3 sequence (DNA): TGCGCCAGCAGACTAGACTACAATGAGCAGTTCTTC. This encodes CASRLDYNEQFF. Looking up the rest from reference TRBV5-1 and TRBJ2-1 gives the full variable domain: KAGVTQTPRYLIKTRGQQVTLSCSPISGHRSVSWYQQTPGQGLQFLFEYFSETQRNKGNFPGRFSGRQFSNSRSEMNVSTLELGDSALYLCASRLDYNEQFFGPGTRLTVL.

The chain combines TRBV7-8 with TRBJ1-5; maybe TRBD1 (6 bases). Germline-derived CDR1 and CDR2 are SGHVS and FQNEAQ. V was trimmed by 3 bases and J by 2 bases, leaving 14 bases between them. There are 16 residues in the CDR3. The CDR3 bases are TGTGCCAGCAGCTTCCGGCAGGGGATTCGCAATCAGCCCCAGCATTTT. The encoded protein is CASSFRQGIRNQPQHF. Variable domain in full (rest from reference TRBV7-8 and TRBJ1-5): GAGVSQSPRYKVAKRGQDVALRCDPISGHVSLFWYQQALGQGPEFLTYFQNEAQLDKSGLPSDRFFAERPEGSVSTLKIQRTQQEDSAVYLCASSFRQGIRNQPQHFGDGTRLSIL.

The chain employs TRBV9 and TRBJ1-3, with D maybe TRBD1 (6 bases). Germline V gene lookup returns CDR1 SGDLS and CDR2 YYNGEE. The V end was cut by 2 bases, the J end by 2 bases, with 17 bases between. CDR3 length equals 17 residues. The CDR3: CASSVRQDLWTGNTIYF. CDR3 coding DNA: TGTGCCAGCAGCGTTAGACAGGACCTGTGGACTGGAAACACCATATATTTT.

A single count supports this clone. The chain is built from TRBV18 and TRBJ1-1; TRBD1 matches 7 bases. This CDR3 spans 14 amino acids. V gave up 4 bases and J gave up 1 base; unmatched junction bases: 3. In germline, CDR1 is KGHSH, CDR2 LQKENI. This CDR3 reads CASSQNRGNTEAFF. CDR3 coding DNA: TGTGCCAGCTCACAAAACAGGGGGAACACTGAAGCTTTCTTT.

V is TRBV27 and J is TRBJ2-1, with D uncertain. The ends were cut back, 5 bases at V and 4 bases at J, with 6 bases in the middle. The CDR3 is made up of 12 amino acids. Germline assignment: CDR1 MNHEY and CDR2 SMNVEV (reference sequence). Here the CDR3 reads CASSPSYNEQFF. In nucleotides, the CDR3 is TGTGCCAGCAGTCCCTCGTACAATGAGCAGTTCTTC.

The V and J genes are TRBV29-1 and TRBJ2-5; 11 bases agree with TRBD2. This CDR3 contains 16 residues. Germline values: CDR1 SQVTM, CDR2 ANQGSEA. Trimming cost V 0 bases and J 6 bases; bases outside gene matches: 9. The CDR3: CSVEDRIAGGWQTQYF. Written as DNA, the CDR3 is TGCAGCGTTGAAGATCGGATAGCGGGAGGGTGGCAGACCCAGTACTTC.

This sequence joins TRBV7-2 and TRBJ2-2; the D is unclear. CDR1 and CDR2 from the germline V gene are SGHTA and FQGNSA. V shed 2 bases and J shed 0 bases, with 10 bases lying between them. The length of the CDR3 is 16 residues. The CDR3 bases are TGTGCCAGCAGCTTACTGGGCATAGCGAACACCGGGGAGCTGTTTTTT. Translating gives CASSLLGIANTGELFF.

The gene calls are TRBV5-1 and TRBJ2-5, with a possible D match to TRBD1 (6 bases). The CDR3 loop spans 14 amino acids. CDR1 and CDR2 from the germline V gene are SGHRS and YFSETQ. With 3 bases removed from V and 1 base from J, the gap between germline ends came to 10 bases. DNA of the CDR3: TGCGCCAGCAGCTCGTTACAGGGCCAAGAGACCCAGTACTTC. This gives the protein CASSSLQGQETQYF.

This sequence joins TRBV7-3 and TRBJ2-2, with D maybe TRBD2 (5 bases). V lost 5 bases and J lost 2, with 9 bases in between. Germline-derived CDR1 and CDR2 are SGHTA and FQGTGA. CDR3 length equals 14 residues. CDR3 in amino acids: CASSPSGNTGELFF. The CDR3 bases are TGTGCCAGCAGCCCCAGCGGTAACACCGGGGAGCTGTTTTTT.

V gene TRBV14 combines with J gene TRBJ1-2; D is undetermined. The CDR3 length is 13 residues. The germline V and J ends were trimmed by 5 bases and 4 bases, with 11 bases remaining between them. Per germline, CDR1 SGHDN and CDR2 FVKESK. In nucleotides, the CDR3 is TGTGCCAGCAGCACGACATCGATCTATGGCTACACCTTC. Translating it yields CASSTTSIYGYTF.

The CDR3 nucleotides are TGTGCCAGCATCCTTATGAAAGGGGGTATCCCCTACGAGCAGTACTTC. Protein: CASILMKGGIPYEQYF. The rearrangement links TRBV7-9 to TRBJ2-7, with D possibly matching TRBD1 (6 bases). The CDR3 contains 16 residues. V lost 7 bases and J 2 bases, leaving 21 bases between the germline ends. Germline CDR1 SEHNR, CDR2 FQNEAQ (reference sequence).

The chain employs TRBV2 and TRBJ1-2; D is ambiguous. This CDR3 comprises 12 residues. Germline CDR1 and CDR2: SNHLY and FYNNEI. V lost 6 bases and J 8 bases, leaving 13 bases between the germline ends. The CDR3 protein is CASRFGKWGYTF. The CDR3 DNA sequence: TGTGCCAGCAGATTCGGGAAGTGGGGCTACACCTTC.

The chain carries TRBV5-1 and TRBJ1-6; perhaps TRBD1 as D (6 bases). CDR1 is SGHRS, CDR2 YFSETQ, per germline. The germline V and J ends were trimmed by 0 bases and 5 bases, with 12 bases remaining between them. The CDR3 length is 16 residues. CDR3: CASSLGAGVDNSPLHF. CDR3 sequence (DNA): TGCGCCAGCAGCTTGGGGGCAGGGGTCGATAATTCACCCCTCCACTTT.